The T cell receptor (beta chain) under discussion was sequenced for a study of T cell clones after liver transplantation. At the level of the study: Without induction therapy, subjects received standard immunosuppression until 12-24 months post-transplant. Samples came pre-transplant, pre-randomization before withdrawal, and post-randomization after withdrawal ended. Study-wide results and caveats: Rather than being deleted, graft donor-reactive T cells may have moved into the graft.

Clones were sequenced by immunoSEQ multiplex PCR, and TCRdb holds only the in-frame ones, with some missing. The data show about 120,000 clones, around nine tenths seen once. This clone was observed a handful of times. Its antigen is undetermined. The CDR3 runs 14 residues. Per germline, CDR1 LNHDA and CDR2 SQIVND (reference sequence). V gave up 1 base and J gave up 12 bases, with 16 bases separating them. This TCR came from a human patient who received a liver transplant. Part of the T cells may come from the graft donor. This rearrangement joins TRBV19 to TRBJ2-1; D uncertain. Sequenced here: CD4+ T cells from blood, sampled 12 months after liver transplant. In DNA, the CDR3 is TGTGCCAGTAGTATAGGAAAGACGGCCCCATCGCAGTTCTTC. Its protein is CASSIGKTAPSQFF.